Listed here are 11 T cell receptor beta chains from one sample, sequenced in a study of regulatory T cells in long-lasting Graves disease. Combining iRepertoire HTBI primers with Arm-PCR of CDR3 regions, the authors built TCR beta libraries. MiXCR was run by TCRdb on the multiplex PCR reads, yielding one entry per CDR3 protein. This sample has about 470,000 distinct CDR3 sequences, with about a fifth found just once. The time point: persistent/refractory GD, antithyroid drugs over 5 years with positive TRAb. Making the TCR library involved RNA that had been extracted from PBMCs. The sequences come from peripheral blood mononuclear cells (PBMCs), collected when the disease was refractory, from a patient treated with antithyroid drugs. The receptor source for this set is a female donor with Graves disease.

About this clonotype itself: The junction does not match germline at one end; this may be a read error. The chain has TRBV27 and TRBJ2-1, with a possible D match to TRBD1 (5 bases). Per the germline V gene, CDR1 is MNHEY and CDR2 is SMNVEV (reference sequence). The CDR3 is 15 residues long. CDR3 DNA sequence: TGTGCCAGCAGCCTGGACACCAACTCCTACAATGGGCAGTTCTTC. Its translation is CASSLDTNSYNGQFF.

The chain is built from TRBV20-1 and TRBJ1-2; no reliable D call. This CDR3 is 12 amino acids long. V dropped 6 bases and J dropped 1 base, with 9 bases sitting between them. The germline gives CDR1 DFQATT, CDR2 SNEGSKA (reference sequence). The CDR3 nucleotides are TGCAGTGCCAACGACGATAACTATGGCTACACCTTC. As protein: CSANDDNYGYTF.

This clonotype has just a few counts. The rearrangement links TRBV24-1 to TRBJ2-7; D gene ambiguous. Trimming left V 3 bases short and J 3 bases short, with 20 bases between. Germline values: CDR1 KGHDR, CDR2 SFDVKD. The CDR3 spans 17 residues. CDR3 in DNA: TGTGCCACCAGTGATGGCAGTCCGACCGCGTATAGCTACGAGCAGTACTTC. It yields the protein CATSDGSPTAYSYEQYF.

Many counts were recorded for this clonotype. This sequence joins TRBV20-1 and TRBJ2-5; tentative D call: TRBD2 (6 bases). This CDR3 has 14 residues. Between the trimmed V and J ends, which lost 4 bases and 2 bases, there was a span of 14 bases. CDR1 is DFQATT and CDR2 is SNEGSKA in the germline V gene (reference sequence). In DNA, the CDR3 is TGCAGTGCTACCAGGGAGGAGGGTCAAGAGACCCAGTACTTC. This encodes CSATREEGQETQYF.

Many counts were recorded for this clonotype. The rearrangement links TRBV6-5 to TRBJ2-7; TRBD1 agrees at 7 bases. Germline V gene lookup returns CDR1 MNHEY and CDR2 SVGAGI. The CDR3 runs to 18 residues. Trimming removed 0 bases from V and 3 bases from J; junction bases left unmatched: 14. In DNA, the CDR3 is TGTGCCAGCAGTTACTCGACTCCCCGCCGACAGGGAAACTACGAGCAGTACTTC. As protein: CASSYSTPRRQGNYEQYF.

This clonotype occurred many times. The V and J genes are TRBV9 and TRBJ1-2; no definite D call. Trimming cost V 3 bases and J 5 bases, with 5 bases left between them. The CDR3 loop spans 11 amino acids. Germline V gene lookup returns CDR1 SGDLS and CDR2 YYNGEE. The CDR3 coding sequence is TGTGCCAGCAGCGGGGTTTATGGCTACACCTTC. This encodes CASSGVYGYTF.

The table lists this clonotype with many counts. The CDR3 loop is CSARDSGDQPQHF. The CDR3 DNA sequence: TGCAGTGCTAGAGACTCGGGGGATCAGCCCCAGCATTTT. The chain combines TRBV20-1 with TRBJ1-5, with D possibly TRBD1 on 5 matching bases. The CDR3 runs 13 residues. Germline V gene data show CDR1 as DFQATT and CDR2 as SNEGSKA (reference sequence). Trimming shortened V by 0 bases and J by 5 bases, and 8 bases separated the two germline ends.

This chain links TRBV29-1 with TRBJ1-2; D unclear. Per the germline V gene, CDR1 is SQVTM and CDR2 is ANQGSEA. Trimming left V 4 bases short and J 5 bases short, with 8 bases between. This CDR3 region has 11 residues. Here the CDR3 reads CSVGDTYGYTF. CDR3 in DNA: TGCAGCGTTGGAGACACGTATGGCTACACCTTC.

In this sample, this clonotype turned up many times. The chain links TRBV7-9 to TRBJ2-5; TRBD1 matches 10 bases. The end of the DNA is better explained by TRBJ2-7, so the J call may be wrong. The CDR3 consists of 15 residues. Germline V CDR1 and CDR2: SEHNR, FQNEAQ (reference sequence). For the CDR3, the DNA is TGTGCCAGCAGTATCGGGACAGGGGACCCCTACGAGCAGTACTTC. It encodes CASSIGTGDPYEQYF.

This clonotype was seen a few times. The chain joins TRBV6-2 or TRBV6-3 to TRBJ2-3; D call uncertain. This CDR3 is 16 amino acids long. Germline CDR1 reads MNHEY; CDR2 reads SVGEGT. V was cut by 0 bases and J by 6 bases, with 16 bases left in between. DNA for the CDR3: TGTGCCAGCAGTTACTCGAAATCCCTAGGTGGCGATACGCAGTATTTT. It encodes CASSYSKSLGGDTQYF.

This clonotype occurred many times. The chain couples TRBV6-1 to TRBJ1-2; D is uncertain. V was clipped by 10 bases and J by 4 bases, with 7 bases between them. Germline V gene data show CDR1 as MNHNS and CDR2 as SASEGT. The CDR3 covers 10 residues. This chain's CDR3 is CATLSYGYTF. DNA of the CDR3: TGTGCCACCCTCAGCTATGGCTACACCTTC.